The 4 T cell receptor beta chains in this list originate from one sample, sequenced in a study of human T cells and chemical hapten exposure. Via MiXCR, TCRdb re-called the RACE reads, giving one row per CDR3 protein. The table records under 400,000 distinct CDR3 sequences, about 5.1% of them present only once. Time point described: pre-sensitization, week 0. Treatment defined: therapeutic diphenylcyclopropenone sensitization with weekly scalp DPC. This sample comprised whole blood, obtained in connection with sensitization to the hapten diphenylcyclopropenone (DPC). Source of these receptors: a woman in her forties or fifties with alopecia areata. Some clones in this sample may be carry-over from other donors' samples.

This clonotype was picked up many times. V is TRBV29-1 and J is TRBJ2-2; D possibly corresponds to TRBD1 (5 bases). Trimming took 7 bases from V and 0 from J, leaving 15 bases between them. This CDR3 contains 15 residues. Germline lookup yields CDR1 SQVTM and CDR2 ANQGSEA. The CDR3 DNA reads TGCAGCGCAGTACCGCAGGGCACGAACACCGGGGAGCTGTTTTTT. It codes for CSAVPQGTNTGELFF.

This clonotype came up a few times. V gene TRBV7-9 combines with J gene TRBJ1-1, with D uncertain. Trimming shortened V by 4 bases and J by 5 bases, and 14 bases separated the two germline ends. Germline V gives CDR1 SEHNR, CDR2 FQNEAQ (reference sequence). The CDR3 is made up of 14 amino acids. In DNA form, the CDR3 reads TGTGCCAGCAGCTCCCAGACGGTACGGACTGAAGCTTTCTTT. This codes for CASSSQTVRTEAFF.

There are many counts of this clonotype. This sequence joins TRBV4-1 and TRBJ1-1; no firm D call. The germline V gene encodes CDR1 MGHRA and CDR2 YSYEKL. The CDR3 loop spans 15 amino acids. Trimming took off 0 bases at V and 1 base at J, with 9 bases between the two ends. The CDR3 DNA reads as TGCGCCAGCAGCCAAGATGAGGCAGGGAACACTGAAGCTTTCTTT. Translated, it gives CASSQDEAGNTEAFF.

This clonotype was counted at least ten times. The J gene is TRBJ1-5, the V gene TRBV5-1, with TRBD1 matching over 9 bases. In germline, CDR1 is SGHRS, CDR2 YFSETQ. Trimming took 4 bases from V and 5 from J; bases not matched to a gene: 1. The CDR3 totals 13 residues. The CDR3, as DNA: TGCGCCAGCAGCCGACAGGGGGATCAGCCCCAGCATTTT. It is translated as CASSRQGDQPQHF.